This entry lists 10 T cell receptor beta chains sequenced from one sample in a study of human T cells and chemical hapten exposure. TCRdb itself ran the RACE reads through MiXCR, one entry per CDR3 protein. The sample has some 400,000 distinct CDR3 sequences, roughly 5% seen once. Time point here: patch test 1, 2 weeks after DPC sensitization. Sample treatment: therapeutic diphenylcyclopropenone sensitization with weekly scalp DPC. The sequences come from whole blood, collected in connection with sensitization to the hapten diphenylcyclopropenone (DPC). The receptors originated from a woman in her fifties or sixties with alopecia areata. Some clones in this sample may be carry-over from other donors' samples.

This clonotype was counted only a few times. The chain employs TRBV29-1 and TRBJ2-5; 7 bases map to TRBD1. CDR3 length equals 13 residues. The V gene end was trimmed by 7 bases and the J gene end by 3 bases; junction bases not matched to a gene: 8. In germline, CDR1 is SQVTM, CDR2 ANQGSEA. The CDR3 region has the DNA TGCAGCGCTTTGACAGGGATGGAAGAGACCCAGTACTTC. This gives the protein CSALTGMEETQYF. Complete variable domain (other parts from reference TRBV29-1 and TRBJ2-5): SAVISQKPSRDICQRGTSLTIQCQVDSQVTMMFWYRQQPGQSLTLIATANQGSEATYESGFVIDKFPISRPNLTFSTLTVSNMSPEDSSIYLCSALTGMEETQYFGPGTRLLVL.

This clonotype came up many times. V usage is TRBV21-1 and J usage is TRBJ2-4; TRBD2 is taken as the D call from the table, unchecked against the DNA. TRBV21-1 is labeled a pseudogene. CDR3 length equals 17 residues. CDR3 region: CASSKPPQRGAKNIQYF. The CDR3 DNA follows: TGTGCCAGCAGCAAACCTCCCCAGAGGGGAGCCAAAAACATTCAGTACTTC.

This chain connects TRBV4-1 to TRBJ1-5; TRBD1 aligns across 7 bases. J lost 6 bases, V lost 0 bases, and 8 bases had no gene match. The CDR3 sequence is 16 residues long. The germline CDR1 and CDR2 sequences are MGHRA and YSYEKL. The CDR3 protein is CASSQDSGAGGQPQHF. The CDR3 DNA reads TGCGCCAGCAGCCAAGATTCAGGAGCAGGGGGTCAGCCCCAGCATTTT.

Ten or more counts support this clonotype. The J gene is TRBJ2-3, the V gene TRBV29-1, with 7 bases fitting TRBD1. CDR3 length: 14 residues. J lost 1 base, V lost 6 bases, and 7 bases had no gene match. Germline V CDR1 and CDR2: SQVTM, ANQGSEA. CDR3 protein: CSVVTGARTDTQYF. In nucleotides, the CDR3 is TGCAGCGTCGTTACAGGGGCCCGCACAGATACGCAGTATTTT.

In this sample, this clonotype turned up many times. The V call is TRBV7-8, the J call TRBJ1-3; D not resolved. This CDR3 spans 17 amino acids. V gave up 2 bases and J gave up 1 base, with 15 bases separating them. In germline, CDR1 is SGHVS, CDR2 FQNEAQ. Here the CDR3 reads CASSLRSQSTSGNTIYF. The CDR3 region has the DNA TGTGCCAGCAGCTTAAGGTCCCAGTCAACATCTGGAAACACCATATATTTT.

This clonotype was recorded a few times. V usage is TRBV10-1 and J usage is TRBJ2-5; D not certain. In germline, CDR1 is WNHNN, CDR2 SYGVQD (reference sequence). The CDR3 loop spans 13 amino acids. The V gene lost 0 bases and the J gene lost 5 bases, with 7 bases spanning the gap. Written as DNA, the CDR3 is TGCGCCAGCAGTGAGTCCGTAGGGGAGACCCAGTACTTC. Translated, it gives CASSESVGETQYF.

The rearrangement joins TRBV3-1 to TRBJ2-3; 8 nucleotides agree with TRBD2. CDR3 length equals 16 residues. J gave up 8 bases and V 0 bases, and 10 bases lay outside the gene matches. In germline, CDR1 is LGHDT, CDR2 YNNKEL (reference sequence). The CDR3: CASSQDQEREFSTQYF. CDR3 bases: TGTGCCAGCAGCCAAGATCAAGAGCGGGAGTTCAGTACGCAGTATTTT.

In its sample, this clonotype was seen a few times. The chain links TRBV6-6 to TRBJ1-4; D perhaps matches TRBD1 (6 bases). V lost 6 bases to trimming and J lost 4 bases, with 21 bases between them. Germline loops: CDR1 MNHNY, CDR2 SVGAGI (reference sequence). The CDR3 is made up of 17 amino acids. CDR3 sequence reads: CASSRDNAVGGNEKLFF. In nucleotides, the CDR3 is TGTGCCAGCAGCCGGGACAACGCAGTAGGGGGTAATGAAAAACTGTTTTTT.

This clonotype was recorded many times. The rearrangement links TRBV20-1 to TRBJ2-7; the match to TRBD2 covers 8 bases. V lost 4 bases and J lost 2; bases outside the gene matches: 7. CDR1 DFQATT and CDR2 SNEGSKA come from the germline V gene (reference sequence). CDR3 length equals 14 residues. Written as DNA, the CDR3 is TGCAGTGCTACCGTAGCGGGGCCAACCTACGAGCAGTACTTC. This encodes CSATVAGPTYEQYF.

At least ten counts were recorded for this clonotype. The chain uses TRBV7-2 and TRBJ1-5; D is possibly TRBD1 (5 bases). V lost 5 bases and J 5 bases, leaving 13 bases between the germline ends. The CDR3 totals 14 residues. Germline V gene lookup returns CDR1 SGHTA and CDR2 FQGNSA. In nucleotides, the CDR3 is TGTGCCAGCAGCCGGACACTGTTTGATCAGCCCCAGCATTTT. Its protein is CASSRTLFDQPQHF.